This entry lists 32 T cell receptor beta chains sequenced from one sample in a study of T cells after yellow fever vaccination. MiXCR was run by TCRdb on the 5' RACE reads, yielding one entry per CDR3 protein. This table holds hundreds of thousands of distinct CDR3 sequences, about 17% found once. Sequences were derived from PBMCs, sampled before the yellow fever booster vaccination. Receptor source: a young man who received the YFV17D yellow fever vaccine.

The V and J genes are TRBV7-9 and TRBJ1-2; no reliable D call. V was shortened by 5 bases and J by 5 bases, with 9 bases between the two germline ends. CDR3 length: 12 amino acids. Germline V lookup: CDR1 SEHNR, CDR2 FQNEAQ (reference sequence). CDR3: CASSTTKYGYTF. DNA for the CDR3: TGTGCCAGCAGCACTACGAAATATGGCTACACCTTC.

A few counts support this clonotype. The CDR3 DNA reads as TGTGCCACCAGTTCCTCGGGGGCTAGCAATCAGCCCCAGCATTTT. Encoded protein: CATSSSGASNQPQHF. The V gene is TRBV15, the J gene TRBJ1-5; possibly TRBD1 for D (6 bases). This CDR3 region has 15 residues. Trimming took 6 bases from V and 0 from J, leaving 12 bases between them. Germline V gene data show CDR1 as LNHNV and CDR2 as YYDKDF (reference sequence).

CDR3 nucleotides: TGTGCCAGCTCACCGCCGGCCCTCGAGGAGCAGTTCTTC. It is translated as CASSPPALEEQFF. This chain uses TRBV18 with TRBJ2-1; D unresolved. Germline lookup yields CDR1 KGHSH and CDR2 LQKENI. With 3 bases removed from V and 10 bases from J, the gap between germline ends came to 13 bases. The CDR3 covers 13 residues.

This clonotype was detected a few times. The chain links TRBV30 to TRBJ1-2, with D maybe TRBD1 (6 bases). Per the germline V gene, CDR1 is GTSNPN and CDR2 is SVGIG (reference sequence). The CDR3 extends over 13 amino acids. The V end lost 0 bases, the J end lost 3 bases, and 8 bases lay between the germline ends. The chain's CDR3 is CAWSVGTYYGYTF. Written as DNA, the CDR3 is TGTGCCTGGAGTGTTGGGACATACTATGGCTACACCTTC.

The J gene is TRBJ2-3, the V gene TRBV6-4; D perhaps matches TRBD1 (7 bases). Per germline, CDR1 MRHNA and CDR2 SNTAGT. This CDR3 contains 13 residues. Trimming removed 6 bases at V and 2 bases at J, with 9 bases between. The chain's CDR3 is CASREGATDTQYF. CDR3 in DNA: TGTGCCAGCAGGGAGGGGGCCACAGATACGCAGTATTTT.

A few counts support this clonotype. The J gene is TRBJ2-7, the V gene TRBV6-5; D is tentatively TRBD1 or TRBD2 (5 bases each). V was pared by 5 bases and J by 1 base, with 12 bases between. Germline values: CDR1 MNHEY, CDR2 SVGAGI. This CDR3 is built from 14 residues. The DNA of the CDR3 is TGTGCCAGCAGTACAAGGGACGGTTCCTACGAGCAGTACGTC. As protein: CASSTRDGSYEQYV.

J is TRBJ2-3 and V is TRBV6-2 or TRBV6-3; D remains ambiguous. The germline CDR1 and CDR2 sequences are MNHEY and SVGEGT. The V end was cut by 2 bases, the J end by 4 bases, with 10 bases between. This CDR3 is 14 amino acids long. CDR3 sequence: CASSYRLSADTQYF. CDR3 DNA sequence: TGTGCCAGCAGTTACCGGCTTTCAGCAGATACGCAGTATTTT.

The rearrangement links TRBV10-1 to TRBJ2-1, with TRBD2 identical over 10 bases. Germline V gene lookup returns CDR1 WNHNN and CDR2 SYGVQD (reference sequence). Trimming at V came to 4 bases and at J to 5 bases, leaving 11 bases not matched to a gene. The CDR3 sequence is 17 residues long. CDR3 in DNA: TGCGCCAGCAGTGCACTTAGCGGGGGGCCACAAGACAATGAGCAGTTCTTC. Amino acids: CASSALSGGPQDNEQFF.

The chain couples TRBV5-1 to TRBJ2-2; no definite D call. The germline gives CDR1 SGHRS, CDR2 YFSETQ. V was pared by 4 bases and J by 0 bases, with 7 bases between. The CDR3 covers 14 residues. The CDR3 sequence: CASSGITNTGELFF. For the CDR3, the DNA is TGCGCCAGCAGCGGGATTACGAACACCGGGGAGCTGTTTTTT.

The chain has TRBV5-5 and TRBJ2-7, with 7 bases matching TRBD1. V lost 4 bases and J lost 3; bases outside the gene matches: 10. CDR3 length equals 15 residues. The V gene's germline CDR1 is SGHKS and CDR2 YYEKEE (reference sequence). Here the CDR3 DNA reads TGTGCCAGCAGCCGCGGTGGGGGACAGTTCTACGAGCAGTACGTC. Encoded protein: CASSRGGGQFYEQYV.

This clonotype was seen a handful of times. The chain joins TRBV7-8 to TRBJ2-7, with a possible D match to TRBD2 (5 bases). Germline V gives CDR1 SGHVS, CDR2 FQNEAQ. The CDR3 spans 15 residues. V was pared by 2 bases and J by 3 bases, with 14 bases between. As DNA, the CDR3 is TGTGCCAGCAGCTTACTGTCGGGATTAGGCTACGAGCAGTACGTC. It specifies CASSLLSGLGYEQYV.

This sequence joins TRBV3-1 and TRBJ2-4, with TRBD2 matching over 7 bases. This CDR3 contains 14 residues. The germline V gene encodes CDR1 LGHDT and CDR2 YNNKEL (reference sequence). The V and J ends lost 3 bases and 8 bases, in that order; junction bases with no gene match: 7. CDR3 sequence reads: CASSQLAGEDIQYF. In DNA, the CDR3 is TGTGCCAGCAGCCAGCTGGCGGGGGAGGACATTCAGTACTTC. The full variable domain, its missing parts supplied by reference TRBV3-1 and TRBJ2-4, is DTAVSQTPKYLVTQMGNDKSIKCEQNLGHDTMYWYKQDSKKFLKIMFSYNNKELIINETVPNRFSPKSPDKAHLNLHINSLELGDSAVYFCASSQLAGEDIQYFGAGTRLSVL.

This clonotype was detected many times. The gene calls are TRBV6-2 or TRBV6-3 and TRBJ2-3; weak D call: TRBD2 (5 bases). Germline V gives CDR1 MNHEY, CDR2 SVGEGT. CDR3 size: 14 residues. The germline V and J ends were trimmed by 2 bases and 4 bases, with 10 bases remaining between them. DNA of the CDR3: TGTGCCAGCAGTTACGGCCTAGCCTCAGATACGCAGTATTTT. Translating gives CASSYGLASDTQYF.

As DNA, the CDR3 is TGTGCCAGCAGCCAAGTAGGACAGAACACTGAAGCTTTCTTT. It specifies CASSQVGQNTEAFF. This rearrangement joins TRBV4-2 to TRBJ1-1; tentative D call: TRBD1 (5 bases). Trimming stripped 1 base from V and 1 base from J, with 7 bases between. The germline CDR1 and CDR2 sequences are LGHNA and YNFKEQ. This CDR3 is 14 amino acids long.

This clonotype was counted a few times. The CDR3 reads CASSDRGKVYGYTF. The CDR3, as DNA: TGCGCCAGCAGTGACAGGGGCAAGGTCTATGGCTACACCTTC. V gene TRBV5-1 combines with J gene TRBJ1-2, with 8 bases matching TRBD1. The CDR3 sequence is 14 residues long. Germline assignment: CDR1 SGHRS and CDR2 YFSETQ. J was trimmed by 4 bases and V by 5 bases; bases with no gene match: 7.

This chain connects TRBV15 to TRBJ2-7, with D maybe TRBD2 (6 bases). The CDR3 is made up of 13 amino acids. Germline CDR1 and CDR2: LNHNV and YYDKDF (reference sequence). V was pared by 2 bases and J by 5 bases, with 10 bases between. CDR3 bases: TGTGCCACCAGCAGACACGGGGAGGACGAGCAGTACTTC. Its translation is CATSRHGEDEQYF.

This clonotype was seen repeatedly, ten times or more. The chain employs TRBV5-4 and TRBJ2-5, with TRBD1 matching 7 bases. The junction had 6 bases not matched to a gene; V was cut back by 7 bases and J by 3 bases. This CDR3 contains 13 residues. Germline-derived CDR1 and CDR2 are SGHNT and YYREEE (reference sequence). CDR3 sequence reads: CASAPGTEETQYF. DNA for the CDR3: TGTGCCAGCGCCCCCGGGACAGAAGAGACCCAGTACTTC.

This clonotype has only a few counts. This rearrangement joins TRBV6-5 to TRBJ2-2; D gene uncertain. CDR1 MNHEY and CDR2 SVGAGI come from the germline V gene. V dropped 2 bases and J dropped 7 bases, with 11 bases sitting between them. This CDR3 contains 14 residues. CDR3 DNA: TGTGCCAGCAGTTACCAGCTGGTGGACGGGGAGCTGTTTTTT. Translation gives CASSYQLVDGELFF.

The chain uses TRBV9 and TRBJ2-5, with TRBD2 identical over 8 bases. This CDR3 comprises 15 residues. The junction had 3 bases not matched to a gene; V was cut back by 0 bases and J by 2 bases. Germline V CDR1 and CDR2: SGDLS, YYNGEE. CDR3 protein: CASSVDRGGQETQYF. CDR3 bases: TGTGCCAGCAGCGTAGACCGCGGGGGGCAAGAGACCCAGTACTTC.

The chain has TRBV24-1 and TRBJ1-5; 7 positions match TRBD1. Germline V gives CDR1 KGHDR, CDR2 SFDVKD. This CDR3 comprises 15 residues. Losses at the gene ends were 5 bases for V and 5 bases for J; bases not matched to a gene: 8. The CDR3 here is CATSGSRDRDQPQHF. The CDR3 DNA reads as TGTGCCACCAGTGGTAGCCGGGACAGAGATCAGCCCCAGCATTTT.

The table lists this clonotype with a few counts. The gene calls are TRBV7-9 and TRBJ2-1; tentative D call: TRBD2 (5 bases). With 4 bases removed from V and 10 bases from J, the gap between germline ends came to 11 bases. CDR3 length equals 12 residues. Germline assignment: CDR1 SEHNR and CDR2 FQNEAQ (reference sequence). The CDR3 sequence: CASSSESGEQFF. The CDR3 DNA sequence: TGTGCCAGCAGCTCAGAGAGCGGAGAGCAGTTCTTC.

This clonotype was detected many times. V and J are TRBV29-1 and TRBJ2-1, with 8 bases that match TRBD1. CDR1 is SQVTM and CDR2 is ANQGSEA in the germline V gene. The V segment lost 0 bases and the J segment 2 bases; nucleotides outside the gene matches: 9. The CDR3 sequence is 17 residues long. The CDR3 DNA reads as TGCAGCGTTGAAGAACCCCTGGACAGGGCGACCTACAATGAGCAGTTCTTC. Protein sequence: CSVEEPLDRATYNEQFF.

This rearrangement joins TRBV7-2 to TRBJ2-5, with D unclear. Between the trimmed V and J ends, which lost 1 base and 9 bases, there was a span of 18 bases. Per germline, CDR1 SGHTA and CDR2 FQGNSA. This CDR3 comprises 15 residues. Written as DNA, the CDR3 is TGTGCCAGCAGCTTAGTAGGCTACTGGGCCGAGGCCCAGTACTTC. It specifies CASSLVGYWAEAQYF.

This clonotype was counted only a few times. This rearrangement joins TRBV10-3 to TRBJ1-4; TRBD1 agrees at 7 bases. V lost 3 bases and J lost 11; bases outside the gene matches: 12. The CDR3 is 15 residues long. The V gene's germline CDR1 is ENHRY and CDR2 SYGVKD. This CDR3 reads CAISDSGQEKGKLFF. DNA of the CDR3: TGTGCCATCAGTGATTCAGGACAGGAGAAAGGGAAACTGTTTTTT.

This sequence joins TRBV11-1 and TRBJ1-1, with D hard to call. V shed 2 bases and J shed 7 bases, with 11 bases lying between them. Per germline, CDR1 SGHAT and CDR2 FQDESV (reference sequence). The CDR3 spans 13 residues. The CDR3 is CASSLTAYLEAFF. CDR3 nucleotides: TGTGCCAGCAGCTTAACGGCCTACCTTGAAGCTTTCTTT.

This clonotype was recorded a few times. V and J are TRBV28 and TRBJ1-5; D is unresolved. Trimming removed 3 bases from V and 4 bases from J, with 7 bases in between. This CDR3 comprises 13 residues. Germline values: CDR1 MDHEN, CDR2 SYDVKM. CDR3 residues: CASSLSTNQPQHF. The DNA for the CDR3 is TGTGCCAGCAGTTTGAGTACGAATCAGCCCCAGCATTTT.

The genes are TRBV4-3 and TRBJ1-6; TRBD1 is a possible D gene (5 bases). The germline V and J ends were trimmed by 1 base and 9 bases, with 10 bases remaining between them. This CDR3 is built from 14 residues. Germline V gene sequence: CDR1 LGHNA, CDR2 YSLEER. The CDR3 DNA follows: TGCGCCAGCAGCCAAGCCAGGGTCGGTTCACCCCTCCACTTT. This gives the protein CASSQARVGSPLHF.

This clonotype was picked up many times. The CDR3 coding sequence is TGCAGTGCTCACAACCCACAGGGCACTCCCTACGAGCAGTACGTC. This translates into CSAHNPQGTPYEQYV. V usage is TRBV20-1 and J usage is TRBJ2-7; a possible D gene is TRBD1 (6 bases). The germline V gene encodes CDR1 DFQATT and CDR2 SNEGSKA (reference sequence). Trimming shortened V by 5 bases and J by 2 bases, and 19 bases separated the two germline ends. The CDR3 consists of 15 residues.

This clonotype was found a few times. V is TRBV12-3 or TRBV12-4 and J is TRBJ1-1; D remains ambiguous. The CDR3 totals 14 residues. V was cut by 5 bases and J by 1 base, with 11 bases left in between. This chain's CDR3 is CASSIGVSNTEAFF. The CDR3 nucleotides are TGTGCCAGCAGTATTGGGGTTTCGAACACTGAAGCTTTCTTT.

Points on this clonotype: A read error may account for a junction end that differs from germline. This chain connects TRBV7-2 to TRBJ2-1; 7 bases align to TRBD2. The CDR3 has 14 residues. Germline values: CDR1 SGHTA, CDR2 FQGNSA. CDR3 protein: CASSLAERVGEQFF. Written as DNA, the CDR3 is TGTGCCAGCAGCCTAGCGGAACGGGTGGGTGAGCAGTTCTTC.

The rearrangement joins TRBV12-3 or TRBV12-4 to TRBJ1-1; the match to TRBD1 covers 9 bases. This CDR3 has 14 amino acids. The V and J ends lost 6 bases and 4 bases, in that order; junction bases with no gene match: 6. For the CDR3, the DNA is TGTGCCAGCAGACTGGGACAGGGTCTCACTGAAGCTTTCTTT. Its translation is CASRLGQGLTEAFF.

Only a few counts were recorded for this clonotype. The V call is TRBV7-3, the J call TRBJ2-3, with TRBD1 as a possible D gene (5 bases). The length of the CDR3 is 13 residues. Trimming cost V 2 bases and J 5 bases, with 8 bases left between them. Per the germline V gene, CDR1 is SGHTA and CDR2 is FQGTGA. CDR3 in amino acids: CASSLQGRDTQYF. The CDR3 bases are TGTGCCAGCAGCTTACAGGGAAGAGATACGCAGTATTTT.